Listed here are 8 T cell receptor beta chains from one sample, sequenced in a study of radiotherapy plus CTLA-4 blockade in lung cancer. Profiling relied on immunoSEQ multiplex PCR, and the TCRdb table lists in-frame clones only, not all of them. The repertoire holds tens of thousands of clones, with 72% as singletons. The sample here was peripheral blood, taken from a patient treated with radiotherapy plus ipilimumab. These receptors were collected from a human donor with non-small cell lung cancer whose response to radiotherapy plus ipilimumab could not be evaluated.

In its sample, this clone was seen many times. The chain uses TRBV6-1 and TRBJ1-4, with D maybe TRBD1 (6 bases). CDR1 is MNHNS and CDR2 is SASEGT in the germline V gene. The V end lost 3 bases, the J end lost 7 bases, and 15 bases lay between the germline ends. The CDR3 contains 15 residues. CDR3 residues: CASSEVPGHLEKLFF. CDR3 nucleotide sequence: TGTGCCAGCAGTGAGGTTCCGGGACATCTTGAAAAACTGTTTTTT.

This clone has more than one count but fewer than ten. The chain is built from TRBV2 and TRBJ2-1; TRBD2 might be the D (6 bases). Trimming pared 6 bases from V and 5 bases from J, leaving 26 bases between. There are 18 residues in the CDR3. In germline, CDR1 is SNHLY, CDR2 FYNNEI. The CDR3 DNA follows: TGTGCCAGCAGATTAGGTGGTAGCGGTAACGATAGGGACAATGAGCAGTTCTTC. Protein sequence: CASRLGGSGNDRDNEQFF. The full variable domain, in which reference TRBV2 and TRBJ2-1 provide the parts outside the CDR3, is EPEVTQTPSHQVTQMGQEVILRCVPISNHLYFYWYRQILGQKVEFLVSFYNNEISEKSEIFDDQFSVERPDGSNFTLKIRSTKLEDSAMYFCASRLGGSGNDRDNEQFFGPGTRLTVL.

V gene TRBV9 combines with J gene TRBJ1-1; possibly TRBD1 for D (6 bases). The CDR3 contains 13 residues. Trimming pared 7 bases from V and 6 bases from J, leaving 16 bases between. CDR1 is SGDLS and CDR2 is YYNGEE in the germline V gene. Here the CDR3 DNA reads TGTGCCAGCGGCGCGGGGGGGGGCGCTGAAGCTTTCTTT. Its translation is CASGAGGGAEAFF.

This clone appeared a few times. The chain carries TRBV5-6 and TRBJ2-1; D is uncertain. Germline V gives CDR1 SGHDT, CDR2 YYEEEE. Trimming pared 0 bases from V and 12 bases from J, leaving 10 bases between. The CDR3 runs to 12 residues. This chain's CDR3 is CASSLDRLGQFF. The CDR3 DNA is TGTGCCAGCAGCTTGGACCGCCTCGGGCAGTTCTTC.

The chain carries TRBV6-5 and TRBJ1-5; weak D call: TRBD1 (6 bases). Trimming cost V 5 bases and J 2 bases, with 13 bases left between them. Germline CDR1 and CDR2: MNHEY and SVGAGI. The CDR3 consists of 15 residues. CDR3 bases: TGTGCCAGCAGTCGGGACAATCGTGGCAATCAGCCCCAGCATTTT. It is translated as CASSRDNRGNQPQHF.

The chain joins TRBV5-5 to TRBJ2-4, with TRBD1 as a possible D gene (6 bases). This CDR3 spans 14 amino acids. Germline V gene data show CDR1 as SGHKS and CDR2 as YYEKEE (reference sequence). V shed 2 bases and J shed 8 bases, with 14 bases lying between them. CDR3 sequence: CASSFRPGVDIQYF. The CDR3 DNA reads TGTGCCAGCAGCTTTCGTCCAGGGGTGGACATTCAGTACTTC. The complete variable domain, with remaining parts taken from reference TRBV5-5 and TRBJ2-4, reads DAGVTQSPTHLIKTRGQQVTLRCSPISGHKSVSWYQQVLGQGPQFIFQYYEKEERGRGNFPDRFSARQFPNYSSELNVNALLLGDSALYLCASSFRPGVDIQYFGAGTRLSVL.

The chain recombines TRBV29-1 with TRBJ2-2; 8 positions agree with TRBD2. The V gene end was trimmed by 4 bases and the J gene end by 1 base; junction bases not matched to a gene: 5. This CDR3 has 15 residues. CDR1 SQVTM and CDR2 ANQGSEA come from the germline V gene. The CDR3 bases are TGCAGCGTTGGAGCGGCGGGAGGGAACACCGGGGAGCTGTTTTTT. As protein: CSVGAAGGNTGELFF.

The gene calls are TRBV2 and TRBJ1-1; D ambiguous. Germline CDR1 is SNHLY and CDR2 is FYNNEI. The V end was cut by 5 bases, the J end by 1 base, with 5 bases between. This CDR3 region has 12 residues. The CDR3 here is CASSFGNTEAFF. The CDR3 DNA reads as TGTGCCAGCAGTTTCGGGAACACTGAAGCTTTCTTT.